The clone carrying this T cell receptor beta chain appeared once. This sample is drawn from a study of blood T cell repertoires in COVID-19. Only in-frame clones appear in the TCRdb table, and some are missing; sequencing was by immunoSEQ multiplex PCR. The data contain around 260,000 clones, approximately 83% of them singletons. Germline loops: CDR1 SGHTS, CDR2 YDEGEE. V was cut by 5 bases and J by 3 bases, with 14 bases left in between. The CDR3 is 14 residues long. This TCR derives from a human donor in a cohort sampled during active COVID-19. The chain is built from TRBV5-8 and TRBJ1-2; D ambiguous. Material: peripheral blood. The CDR3 DNA reads TGTGCCAGCAGGCCTCGGGGAACTGACTATGGCTACACCTTC. It translates to CASRPRGTDYGYTF. Full variable domain (rest looked up from reference TRBV5-8 and TRBJ1-2): EAGVTQSPTHLIKTRGQQATLRCSPISGHTSVYWYQQALGLGLQFLLWYDEGEERNRGNFPPRFSGRQFPNYSSELNVNALELEDSALYLCASRPRGTDYGYTFGSGTRLTVV.